Included here is one TCR beta chain sequence, with context. Its antigen target is currently unknown. No clone much larger than this one lies a single base away; base qualities are absent. The data originate from a study of blood T cell repertoires in COVID-19 (TCRdb year 2020). Study-wide context: The collaborator samples originated in the United States, Italy and Spain and spanned the acute and convalescent phases of COVID-19. The prospective study material was composed of cDNA or gDNA derived from T cells, B-cell-depleted T cells, or PBMCs. Subjects who had been exposed to COVID-19, were actively infected with it, or had recovered from it provided the deeply sampled blood TCRbeta repertoires that made up the dataset. The repertoires were released in a freely available public database meant as a resource for research on the immune response to SARS-CoV-2. The samples were drawn from two sources: the first 160 participants of the ongoing ImmuneRACE study, and approximately 1,300 subjects contributed by 6 global collaborators. The sample metadata nearly always contained a de-identified subject ID, COVID-19 status, age in years and sex. HLA class I and class II types, where available, came from metadata supplied by the sample provider rather than from assay-based typing.

There are 19 amino acids in the CDR3, from cysteine to phenylalanine inclusive. The DNA shown is the 57-base CDR3, in frame from base 1. Compared with germline, V lacks 5 bases and J lacks 0 bases; bases without a gene match: 15. Sequences SGHVS (CDR1) and FNYEAQ (CDR2) are obtained from the germline V gene. General study outcomes and caveats: Clinical and demographic metadata were provided uncurated, with the amount varying by source and participant.

Collaborating institutions collected whole blood in K2EDTA tubes following their own protocols. For TCRbeta analysis, collaborators shipped samples as frozen whole blood, isolated PBMCs, or DNA extracted from either of those sample types. The immunoSEQ Assay, a bias-controlled multiplex PCR, was used to amplify TCRbeta CDR3 regions from genomic DNA. The study's own analysis went as follows. Nucleated cell counts per sample were estimated from amplification of reference gene primers within the assay. Sequence reads were collapsed and filtered to measure the absolute abundance of every unique TCRbeta CDR3 rearrangement. For each sample, productive Simpson clonality was calculated as the square root of Simpson's diversity index over productive rearrangements. The table was pulled from immuneACCESS by TCRdb, which kept in-frame rearrangements only. Such tables lose some clones; where checked, under half of the loss comes from unresolved V genes, and the rest has no known cause. For V, J and clone size, that table is used; D and trimming come from the DNA. Across this sample there are 250,000 to 300,000 clones, with around 90% seen only once. Together, the top ten hold roughly 3.6% of the sample.

The rearranged chain carries TRBV7-6 and TRBJ1-3; TRBD1 matches 8 bases in the middle. Sequenced material: peripheral blood. The sequence came from a woman aged 40 to 50 with acute or convalescent COVID-19. The sequenced DNA is TGTGCCAGCAGCCCCAGACAGGGGCTCCCGGGTTACTCTGGAAACACCATATATTTT. It encodes CASSPRQGLPGYSGNTIYF. Beyond the CDR3, the reference TRBV7-6 and TRBJ1-3 genes provide the residues; the full variable domain reads: GAGVSQSPRYKVTKRGQDVALRCDPISGHVSLYWYRQALGQGPEFLTYFNYEAQQDKSGLPNDRFSAERPEGSISTLTIQRTEQRDSAMYRCASSPRQGLPGYSGNTIYFGEGSWLTVV.